This TCR beta chain was identified in a study of identical twins. A single record per CDR3 protein comes from TCRdb applying MiXCR to the 5' RACE reads. This sample yields fewer than 500,000 distinct CDR3 sequences, of which over 11% are seen a single time; approximately 0.9% belongs to the top ten. Per germline, CDR1 SEHNR and CDR2 FQNEAQ (reference sequence). This CDR3 contains 15 residues. Trimming took off 1 base at V and 3 bases at J, with 13 bases between the two ends. This clonotype was counted only a few times. Another study also made use of these data, one on yellow fever vaccine responses in identical twins.

The rearrangement links TRBV7-9 to TRBJ2-7, with D unresolved. Sequencing input: CD4+ T cells sorted from blood. The TCR was taken from a woman under 30 in good health. The CDR3 nucleotides are TGTGCCAGCAGCTTAGACGTCCCAAGAAACTACGAGCAGTACTTC. Its protein product is CASSLDVPRNYEQYF.